This TCR beta chain was sequenced in a study of response to subunit inactivated influenza vaccine. Study-wide results and caveats: The authors suggested that every seasonal influenza vaccination recruits few new T cells.

As for this clonotype: What it binds is unknown.

Trimming pared 4 bases from V and 0 bases from J, leaving 7 bases between. The CDR3 is made up of 14 amino acids. CDR1 and CDR2 (germline): DFQATT, SNEGSKA (reference sequence). Using its own MiXCR run on the RT-PCR reads, TCRdb lists one record per CDR3 protein. The sample holds a few hundred thousand distinct CDR3 sequences, approximately 15% seen once. The chain employs TRBV20-1 and TRBJ2-6; no reliable D call. The input for sequencing was PBMCs from blood, taken 12 days after vaccination. The TCR comes from a man over 45 who received an inactivated influenza vaccine. The CDR3 DNA reads as TGCAGTGCTAAGGCGAACTCTGGGGCCAACGTCCTGACTTTC. Translating gives CSAKANSGANVLTF.